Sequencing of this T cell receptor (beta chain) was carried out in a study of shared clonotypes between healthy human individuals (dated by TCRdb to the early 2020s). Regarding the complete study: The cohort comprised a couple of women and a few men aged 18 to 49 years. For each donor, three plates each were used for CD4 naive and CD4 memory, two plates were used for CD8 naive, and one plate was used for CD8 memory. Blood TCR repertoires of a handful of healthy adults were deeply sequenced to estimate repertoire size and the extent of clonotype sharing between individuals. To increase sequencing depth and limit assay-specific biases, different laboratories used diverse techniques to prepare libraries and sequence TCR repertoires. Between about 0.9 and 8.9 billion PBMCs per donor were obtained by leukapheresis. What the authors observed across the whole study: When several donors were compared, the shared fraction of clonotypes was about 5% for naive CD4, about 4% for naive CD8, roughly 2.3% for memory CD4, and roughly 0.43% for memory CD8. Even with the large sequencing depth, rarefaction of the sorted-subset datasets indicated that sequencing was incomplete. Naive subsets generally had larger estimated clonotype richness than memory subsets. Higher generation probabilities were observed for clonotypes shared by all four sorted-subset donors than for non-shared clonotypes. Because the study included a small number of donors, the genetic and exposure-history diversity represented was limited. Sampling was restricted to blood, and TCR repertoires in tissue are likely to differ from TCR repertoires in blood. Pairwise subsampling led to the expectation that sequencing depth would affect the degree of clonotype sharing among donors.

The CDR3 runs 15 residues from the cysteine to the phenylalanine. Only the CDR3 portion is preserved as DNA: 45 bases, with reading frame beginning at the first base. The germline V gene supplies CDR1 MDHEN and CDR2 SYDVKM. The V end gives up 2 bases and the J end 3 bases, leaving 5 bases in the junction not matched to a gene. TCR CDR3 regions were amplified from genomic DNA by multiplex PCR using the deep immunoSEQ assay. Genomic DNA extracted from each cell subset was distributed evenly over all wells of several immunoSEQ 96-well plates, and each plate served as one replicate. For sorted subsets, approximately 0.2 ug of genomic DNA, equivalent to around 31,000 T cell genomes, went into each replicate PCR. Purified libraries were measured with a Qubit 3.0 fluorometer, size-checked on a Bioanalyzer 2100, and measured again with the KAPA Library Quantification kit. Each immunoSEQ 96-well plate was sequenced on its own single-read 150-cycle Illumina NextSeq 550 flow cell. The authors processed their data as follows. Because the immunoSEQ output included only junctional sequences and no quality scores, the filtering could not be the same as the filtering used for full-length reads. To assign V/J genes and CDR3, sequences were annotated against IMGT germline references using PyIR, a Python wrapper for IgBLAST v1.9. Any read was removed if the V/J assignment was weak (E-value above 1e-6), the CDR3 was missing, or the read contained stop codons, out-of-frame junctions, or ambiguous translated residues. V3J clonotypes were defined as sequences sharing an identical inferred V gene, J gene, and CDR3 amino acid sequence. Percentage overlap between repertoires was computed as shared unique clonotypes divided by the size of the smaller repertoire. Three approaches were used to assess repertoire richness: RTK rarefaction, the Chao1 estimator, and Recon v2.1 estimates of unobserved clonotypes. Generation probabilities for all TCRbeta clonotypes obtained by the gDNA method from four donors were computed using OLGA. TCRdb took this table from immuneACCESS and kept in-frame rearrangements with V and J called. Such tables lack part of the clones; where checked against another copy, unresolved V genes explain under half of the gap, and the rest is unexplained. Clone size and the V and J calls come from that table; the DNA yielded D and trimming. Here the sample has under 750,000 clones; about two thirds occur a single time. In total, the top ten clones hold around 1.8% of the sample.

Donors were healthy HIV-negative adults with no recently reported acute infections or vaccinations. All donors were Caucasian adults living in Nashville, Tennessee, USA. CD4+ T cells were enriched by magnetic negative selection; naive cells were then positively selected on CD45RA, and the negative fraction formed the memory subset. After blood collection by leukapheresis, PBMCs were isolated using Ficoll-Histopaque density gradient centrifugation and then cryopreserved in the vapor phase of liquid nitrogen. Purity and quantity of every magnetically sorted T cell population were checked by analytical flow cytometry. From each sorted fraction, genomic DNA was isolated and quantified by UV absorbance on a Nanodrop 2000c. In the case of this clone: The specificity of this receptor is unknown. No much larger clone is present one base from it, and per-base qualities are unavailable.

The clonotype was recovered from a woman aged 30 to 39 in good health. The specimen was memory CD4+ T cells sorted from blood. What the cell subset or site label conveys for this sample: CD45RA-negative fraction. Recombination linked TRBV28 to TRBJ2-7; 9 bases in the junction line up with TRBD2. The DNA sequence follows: TGTGCCAGCAGTTTAGGAGCGGGAGGTATCTACGAGCAGTACTTC. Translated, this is CASSLGAGGIYEQYF.